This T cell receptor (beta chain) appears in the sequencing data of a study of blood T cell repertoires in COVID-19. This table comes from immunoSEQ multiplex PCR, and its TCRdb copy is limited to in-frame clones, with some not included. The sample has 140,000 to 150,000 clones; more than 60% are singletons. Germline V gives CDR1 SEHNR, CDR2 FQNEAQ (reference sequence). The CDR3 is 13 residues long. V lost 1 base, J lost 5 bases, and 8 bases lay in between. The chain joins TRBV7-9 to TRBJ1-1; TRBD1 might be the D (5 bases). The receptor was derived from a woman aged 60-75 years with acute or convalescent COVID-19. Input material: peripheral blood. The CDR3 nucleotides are TGTGCCAGCAGCTTAGGGCAGGGTACTGAAGCTTTCTTT. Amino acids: CASSLGQGTEAFF.